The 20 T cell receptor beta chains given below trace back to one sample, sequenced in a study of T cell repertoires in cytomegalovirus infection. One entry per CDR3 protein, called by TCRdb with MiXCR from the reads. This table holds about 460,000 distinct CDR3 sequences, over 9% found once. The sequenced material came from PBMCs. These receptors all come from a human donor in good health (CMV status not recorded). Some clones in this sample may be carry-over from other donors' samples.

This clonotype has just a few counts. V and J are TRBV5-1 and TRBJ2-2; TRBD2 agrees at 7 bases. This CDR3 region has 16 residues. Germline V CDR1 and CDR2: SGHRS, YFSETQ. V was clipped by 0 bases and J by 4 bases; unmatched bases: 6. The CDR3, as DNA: TGCGCCAGCAGCTTGGCCGGAGGGAGGGCCACCGGGGAGCTGTTTTTT. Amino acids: CASSLAGGRATGELFF.

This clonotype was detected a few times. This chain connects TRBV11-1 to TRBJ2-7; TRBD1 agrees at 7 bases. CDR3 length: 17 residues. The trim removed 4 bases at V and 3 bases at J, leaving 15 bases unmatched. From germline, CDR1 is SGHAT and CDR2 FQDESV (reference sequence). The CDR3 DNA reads TGTGCCAGCAGCTCCCTAAAGGGGGCAGGGGCGTACTACGAGCAGTACTTC. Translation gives CASSSLKGAGAYYEQYF.

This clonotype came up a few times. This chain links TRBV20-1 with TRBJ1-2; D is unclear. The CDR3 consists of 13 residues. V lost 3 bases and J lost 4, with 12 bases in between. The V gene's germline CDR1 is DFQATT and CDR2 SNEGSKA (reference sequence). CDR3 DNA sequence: TGCAGTGCTAGGACTGCAAATCGCTATGGCTACACCTTC. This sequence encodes CSARTANRYGYTF.

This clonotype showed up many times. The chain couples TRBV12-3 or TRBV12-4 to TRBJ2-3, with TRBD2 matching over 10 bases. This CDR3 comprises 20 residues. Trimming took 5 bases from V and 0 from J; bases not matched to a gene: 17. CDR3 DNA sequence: TGTGCCAGCAGTCCCCGGGGTAGCGGGAGGTCAGTCTATAGCACAGATACGCAGTATTTT. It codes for CASSPRGSGRSVYSTDTQYF.

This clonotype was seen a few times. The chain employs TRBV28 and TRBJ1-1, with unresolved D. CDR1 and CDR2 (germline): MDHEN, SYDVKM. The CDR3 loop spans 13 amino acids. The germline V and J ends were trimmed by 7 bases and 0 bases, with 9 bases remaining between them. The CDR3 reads CASKEAMNTEAFF. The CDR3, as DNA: TGTGCCAGCAAAGAAGCTATGAACACTGAAGCTTTCTTT. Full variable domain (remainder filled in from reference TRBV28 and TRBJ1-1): DVKVTQSSRYLVKRTGEKVFLECVQDMDHENMFWYRQDPGLGLRLIYFSYDVKMKEKGDIPEGYSVSREKKERFSLILESASTNQTSMYLCASKEAMNTEAFFGQGTRLTVV.

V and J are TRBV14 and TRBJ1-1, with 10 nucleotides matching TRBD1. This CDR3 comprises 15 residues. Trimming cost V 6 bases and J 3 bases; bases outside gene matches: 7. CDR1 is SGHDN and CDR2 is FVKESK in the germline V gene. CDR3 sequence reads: CASRVFGQGDTEAFF. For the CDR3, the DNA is TGTGCCAGCAGGGTCTTCGGACAGGGGGACACTGAAGCTTTCTTT.

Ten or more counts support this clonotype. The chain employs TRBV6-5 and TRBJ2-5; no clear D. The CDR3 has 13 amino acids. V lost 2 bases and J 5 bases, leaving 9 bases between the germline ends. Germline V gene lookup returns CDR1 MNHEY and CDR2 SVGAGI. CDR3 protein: CASSYGAMETQYF. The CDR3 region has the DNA TGTGCCAGCAGTTACGGAGCCATGGAGACCCAGTACTTC.

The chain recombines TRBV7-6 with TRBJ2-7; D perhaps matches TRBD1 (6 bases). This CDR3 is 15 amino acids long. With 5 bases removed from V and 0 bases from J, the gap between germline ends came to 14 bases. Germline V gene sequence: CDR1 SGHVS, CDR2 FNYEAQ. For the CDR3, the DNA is TGTGCCAGCAGCCCCTGGGACACCTACTCCTACGAGCAGTACTTC. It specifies CASSPWDTYSYEQYF.

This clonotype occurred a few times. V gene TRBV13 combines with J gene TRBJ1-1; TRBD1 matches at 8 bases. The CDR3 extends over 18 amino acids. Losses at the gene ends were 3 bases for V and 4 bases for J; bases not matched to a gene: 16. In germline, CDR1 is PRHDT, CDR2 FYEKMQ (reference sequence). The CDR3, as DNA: TGTGCCAGCAGCTTCCGGCAGGGGGCATTTTTATCGGGCACTGAAGCTTTCTTT. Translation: CASSFRQGAFLSGTEAFF.

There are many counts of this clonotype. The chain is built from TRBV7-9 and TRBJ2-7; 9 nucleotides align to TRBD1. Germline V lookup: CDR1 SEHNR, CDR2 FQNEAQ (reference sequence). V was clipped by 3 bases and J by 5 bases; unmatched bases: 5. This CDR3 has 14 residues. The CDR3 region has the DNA TGTGCCAGCAGCTTGGACAGGGGAGGTAACGAGCAGTACTTC. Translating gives CASSLDRGGNEQYF.

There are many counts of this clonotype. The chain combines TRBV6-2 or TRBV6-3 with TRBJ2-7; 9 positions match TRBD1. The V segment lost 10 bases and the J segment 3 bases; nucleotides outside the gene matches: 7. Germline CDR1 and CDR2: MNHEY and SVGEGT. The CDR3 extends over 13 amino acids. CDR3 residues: CATRTGALYEQYF. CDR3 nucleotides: TGTGCCACCCGGACAGGGGCACTCTACGAGCAGTACTTC.

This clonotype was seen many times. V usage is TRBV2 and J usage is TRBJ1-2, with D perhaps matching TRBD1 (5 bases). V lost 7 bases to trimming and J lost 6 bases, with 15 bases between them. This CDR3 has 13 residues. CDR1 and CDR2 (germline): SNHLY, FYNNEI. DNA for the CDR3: TGTGCCAGCAAGGGGAGGGGCGGCGATGGCTACACCTTC. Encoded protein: CASKGRGGDGYTF.

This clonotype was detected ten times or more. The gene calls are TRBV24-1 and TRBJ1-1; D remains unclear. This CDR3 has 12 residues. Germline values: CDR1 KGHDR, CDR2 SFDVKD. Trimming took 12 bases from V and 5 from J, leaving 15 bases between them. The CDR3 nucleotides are TGTGCCGCAGAGTCACCCGGGACTGAAGCTTTCTTT. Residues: CAAESPGTEAFF.

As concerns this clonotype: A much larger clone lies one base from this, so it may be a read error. The CDR3, as DNA: TGTGCCAGCAGTGATCCTAATAGCGGGGGGGTTCTCTACGATCAGTACTTC. This encodes CASSDPNSGGVLYDQYF. This chain joins TRBV12-3 or TRBV12-4 and TRBJ2-7, with 11 bases aligning to TRBD2. The CDR3 consists of 17 residues.

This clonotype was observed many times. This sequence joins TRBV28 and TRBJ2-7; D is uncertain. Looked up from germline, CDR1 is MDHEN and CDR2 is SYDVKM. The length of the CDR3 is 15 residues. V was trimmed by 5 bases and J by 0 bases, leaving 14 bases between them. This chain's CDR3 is CASSHPPRTSYEQYF. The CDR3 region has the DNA TGTGCCAGCAGTCACCCTCCCCGGACCTCCTACGAGCAGTACTTC.

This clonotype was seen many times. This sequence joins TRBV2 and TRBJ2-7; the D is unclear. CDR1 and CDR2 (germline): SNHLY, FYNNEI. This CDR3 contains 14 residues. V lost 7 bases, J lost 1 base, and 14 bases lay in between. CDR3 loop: CASTKESRSYEQYF. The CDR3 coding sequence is TGTGCCAGCACCAAAGAATCCCGGTCCTACGAGCAGTACTTC.

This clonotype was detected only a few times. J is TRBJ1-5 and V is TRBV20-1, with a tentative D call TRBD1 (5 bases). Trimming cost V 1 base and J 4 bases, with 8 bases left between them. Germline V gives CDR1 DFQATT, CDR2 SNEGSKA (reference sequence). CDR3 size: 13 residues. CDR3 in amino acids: CSARGQGNQPQHF. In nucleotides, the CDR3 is TGCAGTGCTAGAGGGCAGGGAAATCAGCCCCAGCATTTT.

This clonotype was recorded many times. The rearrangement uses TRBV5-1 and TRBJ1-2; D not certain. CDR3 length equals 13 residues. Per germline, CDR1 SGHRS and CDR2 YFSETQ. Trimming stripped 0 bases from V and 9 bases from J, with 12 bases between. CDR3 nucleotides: TGCGCCAGCAGCTTGGCCCCAGGAGAGAGCTACACCTTC. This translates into CASSLAPGESYTF.

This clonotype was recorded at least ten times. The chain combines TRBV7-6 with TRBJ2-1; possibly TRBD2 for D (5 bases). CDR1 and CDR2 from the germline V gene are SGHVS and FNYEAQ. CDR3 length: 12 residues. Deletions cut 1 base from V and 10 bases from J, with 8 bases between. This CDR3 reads CASSLVPGEQFF. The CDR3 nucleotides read TGTGCCAGCAGCTTAGTCCCGGGGGAGCAGTTCTTC.

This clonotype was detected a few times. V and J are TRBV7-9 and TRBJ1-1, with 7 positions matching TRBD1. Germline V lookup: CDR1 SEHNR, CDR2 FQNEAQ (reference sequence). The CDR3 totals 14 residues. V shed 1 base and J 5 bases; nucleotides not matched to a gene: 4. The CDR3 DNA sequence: TGTGCCAGCAGCTTAGGAGGGGGCGTGACTGAAGCTTTCTTT. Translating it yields CASSLGGGVTEAFF.